This T cell receptor (beta chain) was captured by sequencing in a study of CD8 T cells in Susac syndrome (dated by TCRdb to about 2019). Context from the whole study: Of the Susac syndrome patients who were sequenced, roughly six had clinically active disease and fewer than ten were in clinical remission. Whether CD8+ T cell activation and differentiation in Susac syndrome was antigen driven was tested using repertoire sequencing. At blood withdrawal, Susac syndrome patients were therapy-naive, treated with corticosteroids (with IVIg additionally given to some), or treated with IVIg alone. Clonality of the CD8+ T cell repertoire was compared between over ten healthy donors, approximately 14 Susac syndrome patients and fewer than 16 multiple sclerosis patients. General study outcomes and caveats: Sixteen Susac-specific public clones were identified in the total CD8+ repertoire, and five Susac-specific public clones were identified in the CD8+ TEMRA repertoire. Clonal expansion was seen in Susac syndrome CD8+ repertoires, peaking in CD8+ TEMRA cells and being greater in clinically active patients than in remitting ones. The number of individuals in the TCR sequencing and HLA analysis was recognized as being relatively small.

RNA was extracted with the RNeasy kit and 0.5 to 1 ug was reverse transcribed using random hexamers. TCR beta CDR3 regions were amplified with the immunoSEQ multiplex PCR assay covering 54 Vbeta and 13 Jbeta segments. PCR amplification bias was corrected using a synthetic template baseline for primer optimization and computational correction. The original methods were these. Only productive sequences were kept, with reads annotated to V, D and J genes according to IMGT and analyzed in immunoSEQ Analyzer. Clonality was computed as one minus Shannon entropy normalized by log2 of the number of productive unique sequences. For each patient and control, public and private clones were evaluated among the 100 most prevalent clones. Susac-specific clones were defined as absent from healthy and MS cohorts, 800 to 1,200 published viral clones and other ImmuneACCESS disease sequences. The public reads were reprocessed in TCRdb via fastp at Q25 and MiXCR, keeping in-frame beta chains. Every distinct CDR3 protein forms one entry, paired with its most common genes and DNA. The V and J calls and clone size are TCRdb's, not the authors'. The table for this sample lists about 190,000 distinct CDR3 sequences; around 93% of them were counted only once. The top ten constitute about 0.15% of the sample.

Trimming costs V 4 bases and J 3 bases, and their ends lie 6 bases apart. Inclusive of the bounding cysteine and phenylalanine, the CDR3 is 12 residues long. The DNA shown is the 36-base CDR3, in frame from base 1. For CDR1 and CDR2, the germline V gene lists SQVTM and ANQGSEA. High-throughput TCR beta sequencing profiled peripheral blood CD8+ and CD4+ T cells from healthy donors, Susac syndrome patients and multiple sclerosis patients. Recently defined diagnostic criteria for definite or probable disease were met by the Susac syndrome patients. CD8+ TEMRA cells were enriched by FACS, while bulk CD8+ and CD4+ T cells were purified by magnetic negative isolation. Blood was drawn into EDTA tubes, processed within 24 hours, and PBMCs were isolated by density gradient centrifugation. PBMCs intended for TCR sequencing were cryopreserved in liquid nitrogen and thawed later in a water bath at 37 degrees C. The sorted or isolated CD4+, CD8+ and CD8+ TEMRA cells had a purity of 90% or higher.

Comment on this clonotype: Which antigen it targets is not known. Nothing much larger sits one base from this clone, and base qualities are not available.

The sequence was obtained from a human donor with Susac syndrome. The sequence joins TRBV29-1 to TRBJ2-2; the D gene assignment is ambiguous. Sequences were obtained from CD8+ T cells from PBMCs. CDR3 loop: CSVVRDTGELFF. The nucleotides read TGCAGCGTTGTTAGGGACACCGGGGAGCTGTTTTTT.